This T cell receptor beta chain was captured in a study of cytomegalovirus exposure and HLA in healthy donors. Data came from immunoSEQ multiplex PCR; TCRdb stores just in-frame clones and leaves some out. The sample carries about 68,000 clones, 91% recorded once. Trimming removed 3 bases from V and 7 bases from J; junction bases left unmatched: 9. Germline CDR1 is SGHDT and CDR2 is YYEEEE. The CDR3 runs 15 residues. The sequence came from a man between 18 and 35 years old in good health and CMV-seronegative. This chain uses TRBV5-6 with TRBJ2-3; 9 nucleotides agree with TRBD1. The sequenced sample was PBMCs. As DNA, the CDR3 is TGTGCCAGCAGCTCCATGGGACAGGGCTTTAATACGCAGTATTTT. Translation: CASSSMGQGFNTQYF. The full variable domain, its missing parts supplied by reference TRBV5-6 and TRBJ2-3, is DAGVTQSPTHLIKTRGQQVTLRCSPKSGHDTVSWYQQALGQGPQFIFQYYEEEERQRGNFPDRFSGHQFPNYSSELNVNALLLGDSALYLCASSSMGQGFNTQYFGPGTRLTVL.